This T cell receptor beta chain is from a study of T cells in Graves' hyperthyroidism and ophthalmopathy (dated by TCRdb to between 2019 and 2020). With regard to the full study: Peripheral blood was collected at initial diagnosis, before any treatment. To identify distinguishing TCR V-J signatures, a discovery cohort of around 98 patients was used, comprising 43 with Graves' ophthalmopathy and some 60 with stable Graves' hyperthyroidism. Whether ophthalmopathy could be predicted prospectively was tested in an independent validation cohort made up of approximately 19 hyperthyroidism patients plus 17 patients who later progressed to ophthalmopathy. The roughly 90 discovery patients were divided at random into training and test sets in a 7:3 ratio. In addition, the study compared T-cell repertoires in thyroid tissue and in blood from about 6 Graves' hyperthyroidism patients. Following sampling, methimazole starting at 30 mg daily was given to hyperthyroidism patients, and high-dose intravenous methylprednisolone was given to ophthalmopathy patients. TCR Vbeta CDR3 sequencing of 120 to 150 peripheral blood samples (43 ophthalmopathy, some 75 hyperthyroidism and around 17 progressor patients) is reported in the paper. Results the study describes overall, beyond this receptor: In validation, the model predicted progression to ophthalmopathy with 55% to 71% sensitivity and roughly 75% specificity, a median of 6.5 months before onset. No statistical method was used to fix the sample size in advance, and group allocation was not hidden from the investigators. Ophthalmopathy was separated from stable hyperthyroidism by a 13 V-J signature model, with around 90% sensitivity and 81% to 82% specificity obtained in cross-validation and 80%/75% obtained in testing. Most expanded thyroid clonotypes (frequency above 0.001) were also detected in blood, a finding suggesting that blood repertoires may reflect thyroid immune responses.

Spanning cysteine to phenylalanine, the CDR3 consists of 16 amino acids. Only CDR3 DNA is held: 48 bases, read in frame from base 1. Per the germline V gene, MGHRA is the CDR1 and YSYEKL is the CDR2. V is shortened by 4 bases, J by 4 bases, and the region joining them spans 19 bases. As for this clonotype: Its antigen is not yet known. No base quality information exists; no much larger clone differs at one position.

Stable Graves' hyperthyroidism was defined as no progression to ophthalmopathy during 18 months of follow-up. Hyperthyroidism patients were newly diagnosed, had a disease duration of under 2 months, and were aged 18 to 65 years. The study excluded patients with uncontrolled infections, other autoimmune diseases, pregnancy or lactation. Diagnoses were based on clinical symptoms, serum thyroxine and TRAb, thyroid ultrasound and orbital computed tomography. PBMCs were isolated from about 9 ml of fresh peripheral blood by Ficoll-Paque density gradient centrifugation. Total RNA was extracted with Trizol reagent, and quality was checked on an Agilent 2100 Bioanalyzer. Amplification of TCR beta CDR3 regions was carried out from RNA transcripts. The first round of RT-PCR for the TCR CDR3 was performed with the HTBI primer set and the Qiagen OneStep RT-PCR kit. Libraries were constructed in a second round of multiplex PCR, after which size selection and purification were carried out. Paired-end sequencing of the libraries was performed with 100 bp reads on an Illumina HiSeq2000. As for the original processing: SOAPnuke was used to process the raw data, with reads discarded if the reads contained adapters or uncalled bases, had a mean Phred below 15, or lacked an exact constant-primer or identifier match. COPE v1.2.5 was used to merge high-quality paired reads, and clonotypes were defined as unique nucleotide sequences. MiTCR v1.1 was used to align clonotypes to the IMGT TRBV, TRBD and TRBJ reference segments. Analysis was restricted to V-J combinations with a frequency above 0.0001, which covered roughly 99% of repertoires. The TCS score was defined as F50 (clonal expansion) divided by E x V (chaos), with BLOSUM62-based TCRdist calculated between CDR3 peptides within each V-J. Welch's t-statistics and random forest reduced fewer than 600 V-J features to fewer than 15, which were used in a naive Bayes classifier (R e1071). TCRdb's own reprocessing of the public reads used fastp at Q25 and MiXCR and kept productive beta chains. Identical CDR3 proteins give one entry, which carries the most common genes and DNA. TCRdb assigned the V and J calls; the authors' analysis was not used. The sample data list approximately 700,000 distinct CDR3 sequences, and roughly 15% of these were observed just once. The ten largest account for about 8.4% of the sample.

Specimen: blood. The chain uses TRBV4-1 and TRBJ1-2, with no reliable assignment of the D segment. This sequence was found in a man aged 18 to 30 with Graves' hyperthyroidism. The sequenced DNA: TGCGCCAGCAGCCCCGGTGGAGGGTCCCTCGGCTATGGCTACACCTTC. Translated, this gives CASSPGGGSLGYGYTF.